These 30 T cell receptor beta chains came from one sample sequenced in a study of cytomegalovirus exposure and HLA in healthy donors. Researchers ran the PCR with 60 Vbeta and 13 Jbeta primers. Method: immunoSEQ multiplex PCR; TCRdb's copy keeps in-frame clones and lacks some. The data contain tens of thousands of clones, approximately 84% of them singletons. The sequenced material came from PBMCs. These receptors originate from a middle-aged man in good health and CMV-seronegative.

The chain couples TRBV10-3 to TRBJ2-7; 11 bases are shared with TRBD2. J was trimmed by 2 bases and V by 10 bases; bases with no gene match: 7. The CDR3 loop spans 14 amino acids. The germline CDR1 and CDR2 sequences are ENHRY and SYGVKD. CDR3 in DNA: TGTGCCACCTCTAGCGGGGGGTCCACCTACGAGCAGTACTTC. Amino acid sequence: CATSSGGSTYEQYF.

This chain links TRBV9 with TRBJ1-1, with 7 bases lining up with TRBD1. CDR1 and CDR2 from the germline V gene are SGDLS and YYNGEE. This CDR3 spans 13 amino acids. Trimming removed 3 bases from V and 4 bases from J; junction bases left unmatched: 3. As DNA, the CDR3 is TGTGCCAGCAGCGCGAGGGACAGCACTGAAGCTTTCTTT. It specifies CASSARDSTEAFF.

The chain couples TRBV6-5 to TRBJ1-3; 8 bases align to TRBD1. Germline V gene data show CDR1 as MNHEY and CDR2 as SVGAGI. V shed 2 bases, J shed 4 bases, and the junction held 7 bases outside the gene matches. CDR3 length: 16 residues. The CDR3: CASSYRGQGAGNTIYF. The CDR3 DNA sequence: TGTGCCAGCAGTTACCGGGGGCAGGGGGCCGGAAACACCATATATTTT.

The chain uses TRBV5-1 and TRBJ1-3, with TRBD1 as a possible D gene (5 bases). CDR3 length equals 15 residues. The germline V gene encodes CDR1 SGHRS and CDR2 YFSETQ. Trimming shortened V by 4 bases and J by 3 bases, and 14 bases separated the two germline ends. The CDR3 protein is CASSRSGVNGNTIYF. The DNA of the CDR3 is TGCGCCAGCAGCCGGTCGGGGGTTAATGGAAACACCATATATTTT.

The chain uses TRBV19 and TRBJ1-3; 8 bases are shared with TRBD1. This CDR3 has 16 amino acids. Unmatched junction bases numbered 9, after V lost 5 bases and J lost 3 bases. Germline V gives CDR1 LNHDA, CDR2 SQIVND (reference sequence). CDR3 coding DNA: TGTGCCAGTAGTCTAACAAGACAGGGGAGTGGAAACACCATATATTTT. It yields the protein CASSLTRQGSGNTIYF.

The chain uses TRBV6-5 and TRBJ1-2; D gene uncertain. The CDR3 extends over 12 amino acids. Trimming removed 6 bases at V and 4 bases at J, with 9 bases between. The germline gives CDR1 MNHEY, CDR2 SVGAGI. CDR3 loop: CASSPGIYGYTF. The CDR3 coding sequence is TGTGCCAGCAGCCCAGGAATCTATGGCTACACCTTC.

The J gene is TRBJ1-2, the V gene TRBV5-1; 8 nucleotides line up with TRBD1. The trim removed 2 bases at V and 3 bases at J, leaving 3 bases unmatched. The CDR3 length is 14 residues. CDR1 and CDR2 from the germline V gene are SGHRS and YFSETQ. The CDR3 bases are TGCGCCAGCAGCTTACAGGGGGGGGACTATGGCTACACCTTC. This gives the protein CASSLQGGDYGYTF.

V is TRBV19 and J is TRBJ1-5; 7 bases map to TRBD1. CDR1 is LNHDA, CDR2 SQIVND, per germline (reference sequence). The CDR3 spans 16 residues. Germline trimming cut 6 bases from V and 5 bases from J; bases unmatched to any gene: 13. CDR3 coding DNA: TGTGCCAGTAGAGAAACCGACAGGGTGTCCTATCAGCCCCAGCATTTT. Protein sequence: CASRETDRVSYQPQHF.

This clone was detected only a few times. The chain combines TRBV6-1 with TRBJ2-1, with a possible D match to TRBD2 (5 bases). Germline loops: CDR1 MNHNS, CDR2 SASEGT. The CDR3 runs to 15 residues. V lost 6 bases and J lost 5, with 17 bases in between. In DNA, the CDR3 is TGTGCCAGCAGCAGCGCAGGACGGGATAACAATGAGCAGTTCTTC. Amino acid sequence: CASSSAGRDNNEQFF.

The CDR3 sequence: CAISRTTGTGGGSAEAFF. In DNA form, the CDR3 reads TGTGCCATCAGTAGAACTACCGGGACAGGGGGCGGAAGCGCTGAAGCTTTCTTT. This chain links TRBV10-3 with TRBJ1-1, with 12 nucleotides matching TRBD1. Germline CDR1 reads ENHRY; CDR2 reads SYGVKD. The ends lost 5 bases at V and 6 bases at J; junction bases unmatched: 16. This CDR3 is 18 amino acids long.

This clone was seen only once. The CDR3 reads CASSTGPLRDEQYF. CDR3 DNA sequence: TGTGCCAGCAGCACGGGCCCCTTGAGGGACGAGCAGTACTTC. V usage is TRBV9 and J usage is TRBJ2-7; a possible D gene is TRBD2 (5 bases). Germline V gene sequence: CDR1 SGDLS, CDR2 YYNGEE. V lost 4 bases to trimming and J lost 5 bases, with 16 bases between them. The CDR3 runs to 14 residues.

The CDR3, as DNA: TGTGCCAGCTCTCAACAGGGGTTAGGTGAAAAACTGTTTTTT. As protein: CASSQQGLGEKLFF. The chain links TRBV18 to TRBJ1-4, with TRBD1 matching 7 bases. CDR3 length: 14 residues. Looked up from germline, CDR1 is KGHSH and CDR2 is LQKENI. V gave up 6 bases and J gave up 7 bases; unmatched junction bases: 8.

This chain links TRBV7-6 with TRBJ2-3; 7 bases line up with TRBD2. The V gene's germline CDR1 is SGHVS and CDR2 FNYEAQ. V lost 0 bases and J lost 4; bases outside the gene matches: 1. The CDR3 spans 14 residues. The CDR3: CASSLATSADTQYF. The CDR3 nucleotides are TGTGCCAGCAGCTTAGCCACTAGCGCAGATACGCAGTATTTT.

The chain's CDR3 is CASSPPAGTGCRIASDTQYF. The CDR3 nucleotides are TGCGCCAGCAGTCCCCCCGCCGGGACAGGGTGCCGCATCGCATCAGATACGCAGTATTTT. The J gene is TRBJ2-3, the V gene TRBV23-1, with 9 bases matching TRBD1. TRBV23-1 qualifies as an ORF whose function is uncertain. J was trimmed by 4 bases and V by 4 bases; bases with no gene match: 21. The CDR3 consists of 20 residues.

The J gene is TRBJ2-7, the V gene TRBV7-9; no firm D call. Trimming stripped 4 bases from V and 3 bases from J, with 4 bases between. The CDR3 runs to 11 residues. Germline V gene data show CDR1 as SEHNR and CDR2 as FQNEAQ (reference sequence). The CDR3: CASSSDYEQYF. DNA of the CDR3: TGTGCCAGCAGCTCAGACTACGAGCAGTACTTC.

The chain is built from TRBV7-6 and TRBJ1-3; 9 nucleotides match TRBD1. This CDR3 spans 19 amino acids. Germline values: CDR1 SGHVS, CDR2 FNYEAQ. Trimming removed 1 base from V and 0 bases from J; junction bases left unmatched: 10. The CDR3 loop reads CASSLVDPGTGTSGNTIYF. CDR3 in DNA: TGTGCCAGCAGCTTAGTTGACCCCGGGACAGGGACCTCTGGAAACACCATATATTTT.

V usage is TRBV29-1 and J usage is TRBJ1-1; a weak D match, TRBD1 (6 bases). Trimming removed 5 bases at V and 0 bases at J, with 10 bases between. The CDR3 is made up of 13 amino acids. The germline CDR1 and CDR2 sequences are SQVTM and ANQGSEA. For the CDR3, the DNA is TGCAGCGTTCGGGACACCTTGAACACTGAAGCTTTCTTT. This gives the protein CSVRDTLNTEAFF. Variable domain in full (rest from reference TRBV29-1 and TRBJ1-1): SAVISQKPSRDICQRGTSLTIQCQVDSQVTMMFWYRQQPGQSLTLIATANQGSEATYESGFVIDKFPISRPNLTFSTLTVSNMSPEDSSIYLCSVRDTLNTEAFFGQGTRLTVV.

The chain carries TRBV5-1 and TRBJ2-7, with a weak D call TRBD2 (5 bases). The CDR3 is 14 amino acids. CDR1 is SGHRS and CDR2 is YFSETQ in the germline V gene. V was trimmed by 0 bases and J by 3 bases, leaving 10 bases between them. CDR3 region: CASSLDPSSYEQYF. The DNA of the CDR3 is TGCGCCAGCAGCTTGGATCCTAGCAGCTACGAGCAGTACTTC.

V usage is TRBV27 and J usage is TRBJ1-2; unclear D gene. Trimming stripped 2 bases from V and 2 bases from J, with 9 bases between. Germline CDR1 and CDR2: MNHEY and SMNVEV (reference sequence). CDR3 size: 14 residues. The CDR3 is CASSLRRENYGYTF. The DNA for the CDR3 is TGTGCCAGCAGTTTAAGGCGGGAGAACTATGGCTACACCTTC.

This clone appeared a few times. This chain links TRBV9 with TRBJ2-5; TRBD2 matches at 7 bases. J was trimmed by 2 bases and V by 2 bases; bases with no gene match: 12. Germline V lookup: CDR1 SGDLS, CDR2 YYNGEE. CDR3 length: 17 residues. The CDR3: CASSVSRTGGGQETQYF. For the CDR3, the DNA is TGTGCCAGCAGCGTCTCGCGTACGGGGGGAGGTCAAGAGACCCAGTACTTC.

The genes are TRBV5-1 and TRBJ2-3; a weak D match, TRBD2 (5 bases). From germline, CDR1 is SGHRS and CDR2 YFSETQ. CDR3 size: 12 residues. V was trimmed by 0 bases and J by 9 bases, leaving 8 bases between them. The CDR3 DNA sequence: TGCGCCAGCAGCTTGGACCGGGGAACGCAGTATTTT. This gives the protein CASSLDRGTQYF.

This chain connects TRBV6-1 to TRBJ1-2; D is unclear. Deletions cut 1 base from V and 4 bases from J, with 10 bases between. Germline CDR1 reads MNHNS; CDR2 reads SASEGT. The CDR3 has 14 residues. CDR3 region: CASSEGNRRYGYTF. CDR3 nucleotide sequence: TGTGCCAGCAGTGAAGGAAACAGACGCTATGGCTACACCTTC.

A note on this clone: Sequence at one end of the junction differs from germline and may be a read error. J is TRBJ1-1 and V is TRBV11-2; 7 positions agree with TRBD1. Germline values: CDR1 SGHAT, CDR2 FQNNGV. This CDR3 is built from 13 residues. CDR3 sequence (DNA): TGTGCCAGCAGCCTGACAGGGAACACTAAAGCTTTCTTT. Translation: CASSLTGNTKAFF.

V is TRBV10-2 and J is TRBJ2-1; D is perhaps TRBD1 (6 bases). V lost 6 bases to trimming and J lost 0 bases, with 15 bases between them. CDR1 and CDR2 (germline): WSHSY, SAAADI. The CDR3 covers 16 residues. The CDR3 loop is CASSASDRSSYNEQFF. The DNA of the CDR3 is TGCGCCAGCAGCGCTTCTGACAGGAGCTCCTACAATGAGCAGTTCTTC.

The chain employs TRBV6-5 and TRBJ2-7, with 7 bases lining up with TRBD2. CDR1 is MNHEY, CDR2 SVGAGI, per germline. V shed 11 bases, J shed 4 bases, and the junction held 8 bases outside the gene matches. The CDR3 is made up of 12 amino acids. DNA for the CDR3: TGTGCCTCGCGCGGGGGATCATACGAGCAGTACTTC. This codes for CASRGGSYEQYF.

The J gene is TRBJ2-7, the V gene TRBV7-2, with 7 bases lining up with TRBD2. V lost 8 bases and J lost 1; bases outside the gene matches: 5. The CDR3 spans 13 residues. CDR1 SGHTA and CDR2 FQGNSA come from the germline V gene. The CDR3 DNA follows: TGTGCCAGCGGCTATAGCGGGTCCTACGAGCAGTACTTC. Its translation: CASGYSGSYEQYF.

This chain connects TRBV4-3 to TRBJ1-6, with D perhaps matching TRBD1 (6 bases). Trimming removed 1 base at V and 7 bases at J, with 11 bases between. This CDR3 region has 15 residues. CDR1 and CDR2 (germline): LGHNA, YSLEER. The CDR3 nucleotides read TGCGCCAGCAGCCAAGGAGGGGGGGGGAATTCACCCCTCCACTTT. It encodes CASSQGGGGNSPLHF.

This sequence joins TRBV6-4 and TRBJ1-2; 11 bases are a match to TRBD1. V was clipped by 6 bases and J by 6 bases; unmatched bases: 12. Germline CDR1 reads MRHNA; CDR2 reads SNTAGT. The CDR3 consists of 16 residues. The CDR3 DNA reads TGTGCCAGCAGCCCCGATGGGACAGGGGGGAAGAATGGCTACACCTTC. It encodes CASSPDGTGGKNGYTF.

This chain connects TRBV27 to TRBJ1-6; D is uncertain. This CDR3 spans 13 amino acids. Trimming removed 0 bases from V and 9 bases from J, with 6 bases in between. Germline V gene sequence: CDR1 MNHEY, CDR2 SMNVEV (reference sequence). The CDR3 DNA sequence: TGTGCCAGCAGTTTATCACACATTTCACCCCTCCACTTT. Its translation: CASSLSHISPLHF.

As regards this clone: Lacking the conserved final phenylalanine or tryptophan, this CDR3 likely reflects a read error. No DNA is shown, since the ends of the CDR3 on it are uncertain; the CDR3 is the one TCRdb lists. This chain uses TRBV4-1 with TRBJ2-3; TRBD1 is the table's D call and was not checked against the DNA. Germline values: CDR1 MGHRA, CDR2 YSYEKL. The CDR3 has 11 amino acids, counting both end residues. CDR3 residues: CASSQEVSRTL.